This T cell receptor beta chain was recorded in a study of cytomegalovirus exposure and HLA in healthy donors. Study-level background: The study's early data release held roughly 90 million unique TCRs from HLA-typed donors.

CDR1 WNHNN and CDR2 SYGVQD come from the germline V gene (reference sequence). J lost 5 bases, V lost 5 bases, and 6 bases had no gene match. CDR3 size: 15 residues. This clone is a singleton in its sample. Its antigen remains unknown. PCR amplification relied on 60 Vbeta primers (plus 13 Jbeta primers). Sequenced by immunoSEQ multiplex PCR; TCRdb stores in-frame clones only, minus some. This sample has 180,000 or so clones, with around four fifths found just once. Study-wide findings and caveats: When a later analysis compared HLA-associated TCR beta chains with equally common others, the HLA-associated chains turned out to be more clonally expanded and to have lower generation probabilities. As was reported, the HLA-A and HLA-B alleles of most subjects were accurately predicted from TCR beta sequences. In a later analysis, the majority of CMV-associated beta chains seemingly showed HLA restriction.

Sequenced material: PBMCs. This receptor was taken from a female donor in good health and CMV-seronegative. This chain uses TRBV10-1 with TRBJ2-5, with 12 bases matching TRBD2. Here the CDR3 reads CASSPTSGRGETQYF. The CDR3 nucleotides are TGCGCCAGCAGTCCGACTAGCGGGAGAGGGGAGACCCAGTACTTC.